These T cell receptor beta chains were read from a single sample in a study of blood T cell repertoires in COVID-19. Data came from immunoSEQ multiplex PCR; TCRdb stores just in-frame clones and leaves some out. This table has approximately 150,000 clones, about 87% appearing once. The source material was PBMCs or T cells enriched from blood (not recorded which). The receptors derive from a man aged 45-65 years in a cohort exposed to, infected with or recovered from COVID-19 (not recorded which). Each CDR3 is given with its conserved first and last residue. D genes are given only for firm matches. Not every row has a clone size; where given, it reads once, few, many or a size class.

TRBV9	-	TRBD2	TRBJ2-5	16	CASSVGVLAGQETQYF	TGTGCCAGCAGCGTAGGGGTGTTAGCGGGGCAAGAGACCCAGTACTTC
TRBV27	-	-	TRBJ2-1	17	CASSLSISTSYIDEQFF	TGTGCCAGCAGTTTGAGTATATCGACTAGTTATATCGATGAGCAGTTCTTC
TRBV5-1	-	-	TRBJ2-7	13	CASQGVPSYEQYF	TGCGCCAGCCAAGGGGTACCTTCCTACGAGCAGTACTTC
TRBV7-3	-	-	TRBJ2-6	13	CASSRTSGNVLTF	TGTGCCAGCAGCCGGACATCAGGCAACGTCCTGACTTTC
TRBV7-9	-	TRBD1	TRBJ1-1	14	CASITGGGYTEAFF	TGTGCCAGCATAACAGGGGGCGGGTATACTGAAGCTTTCTTT
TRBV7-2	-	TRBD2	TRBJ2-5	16	CASSAGLAGGGETQYF	TGTGCCAGCAGCGCTGGACTAGCGGGGGGCGGGGAGACCCAGTACTTC
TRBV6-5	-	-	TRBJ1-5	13	CASSLGQLEPQHF	TGTGCCAGCAGCCTGGGACAACTCGAGCCCCAGCATTTT
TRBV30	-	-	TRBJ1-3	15	CAWSPPDISGNTIYF	TGTGCCTGGAGTCCACCGGACATCTCTGGAAACACCATATATTTT
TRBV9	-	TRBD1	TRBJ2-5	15	CASSVGGTDPETQYF	TGTGCCAGCAGCGTAGGTGGGACAGACCCAGAGACCCAGTACTTC
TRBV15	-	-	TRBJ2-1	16	CATSRDQLSSYNEQFF	TGTGCCACCAGCAGAGATCAACTGAGCTCCTACAATGAGCAGTTCTTC
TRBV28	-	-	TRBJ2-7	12	CASSEGSYEQYF	TGTGCCAGCAGTGAGGGCTCCTACGAGCAGTACTTC
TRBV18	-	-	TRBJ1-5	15	CASSPPSRAGQPQHF	TGTGCCAGCTCACCACCGTCCAGGGCAGGTCAGCCCCAGCATTTT
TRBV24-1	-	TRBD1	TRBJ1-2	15	CATSDRTGGAEGYTF	TGTGCCACCAGTGATCGGACAGGGGGCGCGGAGGGCTACACCTTC
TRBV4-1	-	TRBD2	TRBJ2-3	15	CASSQASGRTDTQYF	TGCGCCAGCAGCCAAGCCAGCGGGAGGACAGATACGCAGTATTTT
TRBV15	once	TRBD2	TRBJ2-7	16	CATSSLTSGGSYEQYF	TGTGCCACCAGCAGCCTAACTAGCGGGGGGTCCTACGAGCAGTACTTC
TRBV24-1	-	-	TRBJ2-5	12	CATSDGPGDQYF	TGTGCCACCAGTGATGGTCCAGGGGACCAGTACTTC
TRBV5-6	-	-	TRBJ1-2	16	CASSPLQDGGIDGYTF	TGTGCCAGCAGCCCCCTCCAAGACGGGGGGATAGATGGCTACACCTTC
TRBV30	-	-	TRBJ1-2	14	CAWSVHSLNYGYTF	TGTGCCTGGAGTGTACACAGCCTTAACTATGGCTACACCTTC
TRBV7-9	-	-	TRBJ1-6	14	CASSLGQAGSPLHF	TGTGCCAGCAGCTTAGGGCAGGCAGGTTCACCCCTCCACTTT
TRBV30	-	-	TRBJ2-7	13	CAWSGGRSYEQYF	TGTGCCTGGAGTGGCGGCCGATCCTACGAGCAGTACTTC
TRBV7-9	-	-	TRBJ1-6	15	CASSAGTTANSPLHF	TGTGCCAGCAGCGCCGGGACAACGGCCAATTCACCCCTCCACTTT
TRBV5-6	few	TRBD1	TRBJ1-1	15	CASSSFDRENTEAFF	TGTGCCAGCAGCTCCTTCGACAGGGAGAACACTGAAGCTTTCTTT
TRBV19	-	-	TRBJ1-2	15	CASVGVSGSVYGYTF	TGTGCCAGTGTTGGAGTATCCGGGTCAGTCTATGGCTACACCTTC
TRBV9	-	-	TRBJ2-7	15	CASSVGIQTTYEQYF	TGTGCCAGCAGCGTAGGTATACAAACCACCTACGAGCAGTACTTC
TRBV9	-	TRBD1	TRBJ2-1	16	CASSVVPDRGRNEQFF	TGTGCCAGCAGCGTAGTCCCGGACAGGGGCCGCAATGAGCAGTTCTTC
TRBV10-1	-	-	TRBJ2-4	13	CASSENGGAGQYF	TGCGCCAGCAGTGAGAACGGCGGGGCGGGCCAGTACTTC
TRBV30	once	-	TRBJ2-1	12	CAWSRGYNEQFF	TGTGCCTGGAGTAGGGGGTACAATGAGCAGTTCTTC
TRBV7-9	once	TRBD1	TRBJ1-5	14	CASSSGTGNQPQHF	TGTGCCAGCAGCTCGGGGACAGGGAATCAGCCCCAGCATTTT
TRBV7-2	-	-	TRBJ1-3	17	CASSLMNIPTAGNTIYF	TGTGCCAGCAGCTTAATGAATATCCCGACAGCCGGAAACACCATATATTTT
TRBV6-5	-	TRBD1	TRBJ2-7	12	CASSTDRGRFYF	TGTGCCAGCAGTACGGACAGGGGCCGCTTCTACTTC
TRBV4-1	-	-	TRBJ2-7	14	CASSSGTFPYEQYF	TGCGCCAGCAGCTCCGGGACTTTCCCCTACGAGCAGTACTTC
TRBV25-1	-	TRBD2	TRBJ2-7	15	CASSTGLARTYEQYF	TGTGCCAGCAGTACGGGACTAGCGAGAACCTACGAGCAGTACTTC
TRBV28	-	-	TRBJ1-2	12	CASRHPGLGYTF	TGTGCCAGCAGACACCCGGGACTTGGCTACACCTTC
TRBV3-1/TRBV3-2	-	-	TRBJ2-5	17	CASSQAPPLAAQETQYF	TGTGCCAGCAGCCAAGCCCCCCCCTTGGCGGCTCAAGAGACCCAGTACTTC
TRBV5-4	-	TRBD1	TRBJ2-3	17	CASRHLRGQDAPDTQYF	TGTGCCAGCCGCCATCTTAGGGGACAGGATGCCCCAGATACGCAGTATTTT
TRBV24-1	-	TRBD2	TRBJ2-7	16	CATSDPTSGSTLEQYF	TGTGCCACCAGTGATCCAACTAGCGGGAGTACCCTCGAGCAGTACTTC
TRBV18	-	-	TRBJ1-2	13	CASSPPRPAGYTF	TGTGCCAGCTCACCCCCCAGGCCGGCTGGCTACACCTTC
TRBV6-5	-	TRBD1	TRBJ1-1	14	CASRGQGGNTEAFF	TGTGCCAGCAGGGGACAGGGGGGTAACACTGAAGCTTTCTTT
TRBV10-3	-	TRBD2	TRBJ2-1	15	CAISGLAGVYNEQFF	TGTGCCATCTCCGGACTAGCGGGGGTATACAATGAGCAGTTCTTC
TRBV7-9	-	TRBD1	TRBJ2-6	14	CATFQGAGANVLTF	TGTGCCACTTTTCAGGGGGCCGGGGCCAACGTCCTGACTTTC
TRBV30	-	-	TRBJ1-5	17	CAWSTPQERWSNQPQHF	TGTGCCTGGAGTACCCCCCAAGAACGGTGGAGCAATCAGCCCCAGCATTTT
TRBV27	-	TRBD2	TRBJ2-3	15	CASSLSRLAGDTQYF	TGTGCCAGCAGTTTATCGAGGCTAGCGGGCGATACGCAGTATTTT
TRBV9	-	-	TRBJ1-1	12	CASKGLGGEAFF	TGTGCCAGCAAAGGCCTTGGGGGCGAAGCTTTCTTT
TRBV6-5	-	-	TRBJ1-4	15	CASSYSARTNEKLFF	TGTGCCAGCAGTTACTCGGCAAGAACTAATGAAAAACTGTTTTTT
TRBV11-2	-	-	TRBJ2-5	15	CASSLDGPTVETQYF	TGTGCCAGCAGCTTAGATGGTCCAACGGTAGAGACCCAGTACTTC
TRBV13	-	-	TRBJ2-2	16	CASSLGGHPNTGELFF	TGTGCCAGCAGCTTAGGAGGACACCCGAACACCGGGGAGCTGTTTTTT
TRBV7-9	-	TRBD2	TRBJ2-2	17	CASSLGLAGGQAGELFF	TGTGCCAGCAGCTTAGGACTAGCGGGAGGACAAGCCGGGGAGCTGTTTTTT
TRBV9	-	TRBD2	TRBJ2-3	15	CASSFPSGGTDTQYF	TGTGCCAGCAGCTTCCCTAGCGGGGGCACAGATACGCAGTATTTT
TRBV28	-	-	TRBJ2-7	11	CATERNYEQYF	TGTGCCACCGAGAGAAACTACGAGCAGTACTTC
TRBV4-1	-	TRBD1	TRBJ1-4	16	CASSRTGGEANEKLFF	TGCGCCAGCAGCCGGACAGGTGGGGAAGCTAATGAAAAACTGTTTTTT
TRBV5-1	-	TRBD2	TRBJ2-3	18	CASRTGTSGRGGTDTQYF	TGCGCCAGCAGAACCGGGACTAGCGGGAGAGGAGGCACAGATACGCAGTATTTT
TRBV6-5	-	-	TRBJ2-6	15	CASSTAGAGANVLTF	TGTGCCAGCAGTACCGCAGGGGCTGGGGCCAACGTCCTGACTTTC
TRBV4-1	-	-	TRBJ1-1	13	CASSQVLNTEAFF	TGCGCCAGCAGCCAAGTTTTAAACACTGAAGCTTTCTTT
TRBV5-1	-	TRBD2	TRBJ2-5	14	CASTSGGVSETQYF	TGCGCCAGCACTAGCGGGGGGGTCTCAGAGACCCAGTACTTC
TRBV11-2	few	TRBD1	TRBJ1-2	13	CASSPDRNYGYTF	TGTGCCAGCAGCCCGGACAGGAACTATGGCTACACCTTC
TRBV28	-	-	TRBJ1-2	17	CASSPVIRLSSNYGYTF	TGTGCCAGCAGTCCCGTCATCCGCCTAAGTTCTAACTATGGCTACACCTTC
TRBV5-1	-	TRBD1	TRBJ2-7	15	CASRFGTGGVGEQYF	TGCGCCAGCCGTTTCGGGACAGGGGGCGTCGGCGAGCAGTACTTC